This T cell receptor (beta chain) was identified during a study of blood T cell repertoires in COVID-19. The wider study: In each case, the material was cDNA or gDNA derived from T cells, B-cell-depleted T cells, or PBMCs.

V lost 1 base and J lost 0; bases outside the gene matches: 9. The CDR3 sequence is 17 residues long. The germline CDR1 and CDR2 sequences are MGHRA and YSYEKL. Per the authors' pipeline: Amplification of reference gene primers was used by the study to estimate nucleated cell counts. Repertoires were generated with immunoSEQ multiplex PCR, while TCRdb's copy carries only in-frame clones and drops some. V, J and clone size are taken as reported in that table, and D and trimming were inferred from the DNA itself. The sample lists 180,000 or so clones, under 90% occurring once. The chain recombines TRBV4-1 with TRBJ2-7; 7 bases line up with TRBD2. The source of this sequence is a person aged 70 to 85 with COVID-19, enrolled during active disease. Input material: peripheral blood. CDR3 sequence: CASSQADVGGRSYEQYF. The CDR3 coding sequence is TGCGCCAGCAGCCAAGCTGATGTGGGAGGGCGCTCCTACGAGCAGTACTTC.